This TCR beta chain derives from a study of identical twins (dated by TCRdb to the mid-2010s). The study in broad terms: TCR alpha and beta repertoires from monozygotic twins, unrelated adults of various ages and cord blood were deep-sequenced to test whether fetal clonotypes persist. To rule out contamination, replicate twin experiments were performed at different times with different library preparation protocols.

On the study overall, not on this receptor specifically: In monozygotic twins, out-of-frame TCR alpha sharing was systematically underestimated by recombination models, although the models agreed with sharing between unrelated individuals. Zero-insertion analyses could be partly confounded by invariant T cells such as MAIT and iNKT, though diverse VJ usage argued against such confounding for most clonotypes. A weaker excess of twin sharing was found in beta out-of-frame sequences because the signal-to-noise ratio was lowered by fewer shared sequences. Compared with coincidental sharing between unrelated individuals, out-of-frame TCR alpha sequences shared between twins had an excess of sequences with low generation probability. Because the same donors could not be followed over many years, conclusions were based on cross-sectional statistical analysis. Fewer insertions were carried by abundant cord blood beta clonotypes; a weaker similar trend was observed in young adult naive repertoires, while no such trend was observed in memory repertoires.

All donors were healthy Caucasians. Three unrelated non-twin adults were also sequenced: a male aged 18 to 30, a male aged 50 to 60 and a female aged 50 to 60. Miltenyi CD45RO+ enrichment and human naive T-cell isolation kits were used to isolate memory (CD45RO+) and naive T cells from PBMC. V lost 3 bases and J lost 0 bases; the stretch between them is 9 bases long. The CDR3, cysteine through phenylalanine, is 15 amino acids long. The retained sequence is limited to the CDR3, 45 bases, with the frame set at the first base. For CDR1 and CDR2, the germline V gene (reference sequence) lists DFQATT and SNEGSKA. Libraries came from 5' RACE. These reads were obtained on an Illumina HiSeq 2000. A universal primer binding site was introduced by template switching, and a unique molecular identifier was present in the final cDNA, enabling accurate counting of TCR cDNA molecules. Specific primers in the conserved constant-segment region were used to synthesize first-strand cDNA for TCR alpha and beta chains. To control for contamination, each cDNA library was double barcoded with a SMART-Mk sample barcode plus Illumina barcodes. Two successive PCR steps introduced TruSeq adapter sequences along with Illumina sample barcodes. Sequencing of the TCR alpha and beta cDNA libraries was done on the Illumina HiSeq platform using custom primers. In the authors' own workflow: MiGEC was used to process raw reads and extract unique molecular identifiers, and MiXCR was used to find CDR3 positions. Recombination models were inferred per individual with the repgenHMM and IGoR tools using an EM algorithm. Shared clonotype analysis was performed with the tcR package in R, normalizing sharing by the product of cloneset sizes. Out-of-frame nonproductive sequences were analyzed to study raw recombination free of thymic and clonal selection effects. In TCRdb, the public reads were trimmed at Q25 with fastp and aligned with MiXCR, with productive beta chains retained. Entries are consolidated by CDR3 protein sequence, retaining the most common genes and DNA. TCRdb assigned the V and J calls; the authors' analysis was not used. The sample has hundreds of thousands of distinct CDR3 sequences on record, around 5.7% of them singletons. The ten top clones hold 1.5% to 2% of the sample.

In its sample, this clonotype was seen many times. Its antigen remains unidentified. No per-base quality is available; no much larger clone lies one base away. The receptor was isolated from a man aged 18-30 years in good health. In this chain, TRBV20-1 is recombined with TRBJ2-6; the D gene is perhaps TRBD2, from 6 matching bases. Sequencing was done on a sample of naive T cells sorted from blood. This sample's cell subset or site label indicates: cells isolated with a human naive T-cell isolation kit. The CDR3 region reads CSASGLSSGANVLTF. The bases read TGCAGTGCTAGCGGACTAAGCTCTGGGGCCAACGTCCTGACTTTC.